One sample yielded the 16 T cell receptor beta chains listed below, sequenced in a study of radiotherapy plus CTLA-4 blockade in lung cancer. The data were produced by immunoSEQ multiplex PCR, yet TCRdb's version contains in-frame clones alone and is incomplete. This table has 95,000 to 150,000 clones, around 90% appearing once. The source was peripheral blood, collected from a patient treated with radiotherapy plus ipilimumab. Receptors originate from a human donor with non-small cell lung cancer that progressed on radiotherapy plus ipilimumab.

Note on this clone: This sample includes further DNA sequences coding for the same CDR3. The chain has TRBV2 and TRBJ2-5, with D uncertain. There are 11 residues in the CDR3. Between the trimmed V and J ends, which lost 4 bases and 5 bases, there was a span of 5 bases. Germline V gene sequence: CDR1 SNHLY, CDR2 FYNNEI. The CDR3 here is CASSVLETQYF. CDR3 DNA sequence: TGTGCCAGCAGTGTCCTTGAGACCCAGTACTTC.

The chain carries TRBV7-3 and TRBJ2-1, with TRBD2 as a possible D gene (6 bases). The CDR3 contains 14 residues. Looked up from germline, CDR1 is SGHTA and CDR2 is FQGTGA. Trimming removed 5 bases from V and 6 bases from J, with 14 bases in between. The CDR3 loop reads CASSASGVSNEQFF. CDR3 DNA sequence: TGTGCCAGCAGCGCGTCGGGAGTTTCCAATGAGCAGTTCTTC.

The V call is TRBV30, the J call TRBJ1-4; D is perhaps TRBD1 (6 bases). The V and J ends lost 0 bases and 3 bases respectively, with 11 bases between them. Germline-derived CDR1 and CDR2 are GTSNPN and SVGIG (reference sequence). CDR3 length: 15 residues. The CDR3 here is CAWSVRGGPNEKLFF. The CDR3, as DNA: TGTGCCTGGAGTGTACGAGGGGGACCTAATGAAAAACTGTTTTTT.

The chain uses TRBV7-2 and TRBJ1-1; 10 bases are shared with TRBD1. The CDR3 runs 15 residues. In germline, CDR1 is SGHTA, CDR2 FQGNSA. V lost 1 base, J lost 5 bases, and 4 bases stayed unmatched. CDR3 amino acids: CASSLVGQGLTEAFF. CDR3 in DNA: TGTGCCAGCAGCTTAGTGGGACAGGGGCTTACTGAAGCTTTCTTT.

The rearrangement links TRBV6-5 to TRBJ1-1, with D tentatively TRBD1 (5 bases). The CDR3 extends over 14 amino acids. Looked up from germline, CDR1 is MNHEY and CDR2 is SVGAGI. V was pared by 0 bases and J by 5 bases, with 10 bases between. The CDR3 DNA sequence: TGTGCCAGCAGTTACTCGGGACGAGAAACTGAAGCTTTCTTT. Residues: CASSYSGRETEAFF.

DNA for the CDR3: TGTGCCAGCAGCCCCGGGGGGGCGGGACTAGCGCGCAATGAGCAGTTCTTC. Translating gives CASSPGGAGLARNEQFF. V gene TRBV5-6 combines with J gene TRBJ2-1; TRBD2 aligns across 10 bases. This CDR3 comprises 17 residues. From germline, CDR1 is SGHDT and CDR2 YYEEEE. The V gene end was trimmed by 4 bases and the J gene end by 6 bases; junction bases not matched to a gene: 13.

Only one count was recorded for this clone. CDR3 sequence: CASSLLGGSTEAFF. DNA for the CDR3: TGCGCCAGCAGCTTGTTAGGGGGCAGCACTGAAGCTTTCTTT. The V call is TRBV5-1, the J call TRBJ1-1; 7 positions match TRBD1. CDR1 is SGHRS and CDR2 is YFSETQ in the germline V gene. Trimming removed 1 base from V and 4 bases from J; junction bases left unmatched: 4. This CDR3 is 14 amino acids long.

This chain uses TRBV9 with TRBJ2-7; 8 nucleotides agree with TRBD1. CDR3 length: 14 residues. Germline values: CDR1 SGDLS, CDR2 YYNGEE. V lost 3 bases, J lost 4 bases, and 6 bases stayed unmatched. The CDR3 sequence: CASSAATGEYEQYF. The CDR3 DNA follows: TGTGCCAGCAGCGCCGCGACAGGGGAATACGAGCAGTACTTC. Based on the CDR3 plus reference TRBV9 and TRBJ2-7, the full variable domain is DSGVTQTPKHLITATGQRVTLRCSPRSGDLSVYWYQQSLDQGLQFLIQYYNGEERAKGNILERFSAQQFPDLHSELNLSSLELGDSALYFCASSAATGEYEQYFGPGTRLTVT.

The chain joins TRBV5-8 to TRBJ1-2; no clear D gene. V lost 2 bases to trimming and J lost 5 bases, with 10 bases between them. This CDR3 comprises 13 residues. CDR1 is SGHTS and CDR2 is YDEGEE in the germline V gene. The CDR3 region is CASSFGESYGYTF. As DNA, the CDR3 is TGTGCCAGCAGCTTTGGGGAGTCTTATGGCTACACCTTC.

In DNA, the CDR3 is TGTGCCAGCTCACGAAGAGGTCTTGAGGAATCGCAGTTCTTC. It codes for CASSRRGLEESQFF. This rearrangement joins TRBV18 to TRBJ2-1; the D is unclear. The CDR3 is 14 amino acids. V lost 4 bases and J 12 bases, leaving 19 bases between the germline ends. Germline V gene sequence: CDR1 KGHSH, CDR2 LQKENI.

The CDR3 DNA sequence: TGTGCCAGCAGTGCGGGTGGGACAGGGCCGGTGAACACTGAAGCTTTCTTT. Translation gives CASSAGGTGPVNTEAFF. The rearrangement joins TRBV6-1 to TRBJ1-1; TRBD1 matches at 9 bases. Germline loops: CDR1 MNHNS, CDR2 SASEGT. This CDR3 contains 17 residues. Trimming took 4 bases from V and 0 from J; bases not matched to a gene: 9.

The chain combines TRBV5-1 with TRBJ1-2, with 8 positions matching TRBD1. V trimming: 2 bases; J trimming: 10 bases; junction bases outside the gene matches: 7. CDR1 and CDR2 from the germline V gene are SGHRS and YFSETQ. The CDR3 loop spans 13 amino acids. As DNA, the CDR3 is TGCGCCAGCAGCTTTCCGGGACAGGTGAACTACACCTTC. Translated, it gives CASSFPGQVNYTF. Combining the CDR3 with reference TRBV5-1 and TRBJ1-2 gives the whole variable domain KAGVTQTPRYLIKTRGQQVTLSCSPISGHRSVSWYQQTPGQGLQFLFEYFSETQRNKGNFPGRFSGRQFSNSRSEMNVSTLELGDSALYLCASSFPGQVNYTFGSGTRLTVV.

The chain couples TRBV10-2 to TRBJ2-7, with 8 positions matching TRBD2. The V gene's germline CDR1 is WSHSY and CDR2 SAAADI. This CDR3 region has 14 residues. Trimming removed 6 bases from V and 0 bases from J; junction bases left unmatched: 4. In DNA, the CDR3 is TGCGCCAGCAGGACTAGCGAAAGCTCCTACGAGCAGTACTTC. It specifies CASRTSESSYEQYF.

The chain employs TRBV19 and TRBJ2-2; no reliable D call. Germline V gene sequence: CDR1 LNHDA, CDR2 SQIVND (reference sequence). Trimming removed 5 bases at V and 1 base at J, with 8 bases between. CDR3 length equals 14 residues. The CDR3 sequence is CASSARQNTGELFF. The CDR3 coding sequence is TGTGCCAGTAGTGCCCGACAGAACACCGGGGAGCTGTTTTTT.

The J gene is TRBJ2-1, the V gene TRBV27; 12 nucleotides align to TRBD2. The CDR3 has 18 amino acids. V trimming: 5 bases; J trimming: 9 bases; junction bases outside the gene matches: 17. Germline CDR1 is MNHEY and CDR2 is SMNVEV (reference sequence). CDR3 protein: CASSPLSRILAGGGEQFF. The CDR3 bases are TGTGCCAGCAGTCCCCTTAGTAGGATTCTAGCGGGAGGGGGTGAGCAGTTCTTC.

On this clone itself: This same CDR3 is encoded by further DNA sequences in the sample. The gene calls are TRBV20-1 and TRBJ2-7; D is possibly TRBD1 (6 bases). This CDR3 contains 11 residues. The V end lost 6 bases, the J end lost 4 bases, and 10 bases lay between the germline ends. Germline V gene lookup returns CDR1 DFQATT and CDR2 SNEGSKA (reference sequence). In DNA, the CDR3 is TGCAGTGCGCCTAGGGGGTACGAGCAGTACTTC. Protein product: CSAPRGYEQYF.